A selection of T cell receptor beta chains follows, all from one sample in a study of blood T cell repertoires in COVID-19. This table comes from immunoSEQ multiplex PCR, and its TCRdb copy is limited to in-frame clones, with some not included. Of 85,000 to 130,000 clones listed, 84% are singletons. Sequences were obtained from peripheral blood. Every receptor here comes from a man between 60 and 70 years old with acute or convalescent COVID-19. The CDR3 runs from the conserved cysteine through the conserved F or W. D genes are given only for firm matches. Expanded clones are given a class, and other clones once, few, many or no size at all.

TRBJ2-6 NA TRBV19 18 NA CASSPPEGDGSGANVLTF TGTGCCAGTAGTCCCCCGGAGGGCGATGGCTCTGGGGCCAACGTCCTGACTTTC
TRBJ1-1 TRBD1 TRBV5-5 18 NA CASSPPEWRRDRANEAFF TGTGCCAGCAGCCCTCCGGAATGGCGTCGCGACAGGGCTAATGAAGCTTTCTTT
TRBJ2-7 TRBD2 TRBV5-1 14 few CASSGTSGTYEQYF TGCGCCAGCAGCGGGACTAGCGGGACCTACGAGCAGTACTTC
TRBJ1-1 NA TRBV19 14 NA CASSTDTTNTEAFF TGTGCCAGTAGTACGGACACGACGAACACTGAAGCTTTCTTT
TRBJ2-7 NA TRBV11-2 13 NA CASSPQPSYEQYF TGTGCCAGCAGCCCACAGCCTTCCTACGAGCAGTACTTC
TRBJ2-1 TRBD2 TRBV9 14 NA CASSVAPTSASQFF TGTGCCAGCAGCGTAGCTCCGACTAGCGCTTCGCAGTTCTTC
TRBJ1-5 NA TRBV6-5 15 NA CASSSRGDSNQPQHF TGTGCCAGCAGTTCACGGGGGGATAGCAATCAGCCCCAGCATTTT
TRBJ1-4 NA TRBV28 15 NA CASRGGGTTNEKLFF TGTGCCAGCAGGGGGGGAGGGACAACTAATGAAAAACTGTTTTTT
TRBJ2-1 NA TRBV28 14 NA CASNPGQRYNEQFF TGTGCCAGCAACCCCGGACAGAGGTACAATGAGCAGTTCTTC
TRBJ2-1 NA TRBV19 16 NA CASSTSPPGLRNEQFF TGTGCCAGTAGTACTTCCCCGCCGGGACTTAGAAATGAGCAGTTCTTC